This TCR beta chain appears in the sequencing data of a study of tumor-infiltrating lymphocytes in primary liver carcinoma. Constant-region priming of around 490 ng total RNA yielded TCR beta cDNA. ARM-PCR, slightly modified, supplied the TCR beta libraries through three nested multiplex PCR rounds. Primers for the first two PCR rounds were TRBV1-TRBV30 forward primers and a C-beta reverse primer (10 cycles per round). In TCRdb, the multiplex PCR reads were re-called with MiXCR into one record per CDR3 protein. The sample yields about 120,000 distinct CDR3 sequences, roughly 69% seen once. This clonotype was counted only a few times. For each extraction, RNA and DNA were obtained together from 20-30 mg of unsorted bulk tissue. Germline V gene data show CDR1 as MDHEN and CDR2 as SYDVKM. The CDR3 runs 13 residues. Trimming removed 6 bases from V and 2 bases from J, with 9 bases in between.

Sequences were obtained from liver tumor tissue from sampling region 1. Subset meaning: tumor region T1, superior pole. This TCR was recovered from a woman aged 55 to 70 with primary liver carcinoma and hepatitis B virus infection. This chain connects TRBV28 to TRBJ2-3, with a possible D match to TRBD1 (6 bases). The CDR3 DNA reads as TGTGCCAGCAGAGGACAGTACACAGATACGCAGTATTTT. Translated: CASRGQYTDTQYF.